The T cell receptor beta chain described here comes from a study of T-cell reconstitution after alpha-beta-depleted transplantation in children. It was with unique molecular identifiers that the TCRbeta library was prepared. TCRdb re-called the PCR reads through MiXCR, storing one row per CDR3 protein. The sample includes about 980,000 distinct CDR3 sequences, under 30% of them seen just once. The CDR3 covers 14 residues. Germline V gene sequence: CDR1 DFQATT, CDR2 SNEGSKA (reference sequence). In its sample, this clonotype was seen a few times. This TCR was sampled from a boy younger than two who had a stem cell transplant for SCID, so the T cells may come from the graft donor. This sequence joins TRBV20-1 and TRBJ2-1; the match to TRBD1 covers 8 bases. This sample comprised PBMCs, mostly from graft donor cells, obtained 360 days after TCRalphabeta/CD19-depleted stem cell transplant. This chain's CDR3 is CSGRQGYSYNEQFF. CDR3 DNA: TGCAGCGGCAGACAGGGGTACTCCTACAATGAGCAGTTCTTC.